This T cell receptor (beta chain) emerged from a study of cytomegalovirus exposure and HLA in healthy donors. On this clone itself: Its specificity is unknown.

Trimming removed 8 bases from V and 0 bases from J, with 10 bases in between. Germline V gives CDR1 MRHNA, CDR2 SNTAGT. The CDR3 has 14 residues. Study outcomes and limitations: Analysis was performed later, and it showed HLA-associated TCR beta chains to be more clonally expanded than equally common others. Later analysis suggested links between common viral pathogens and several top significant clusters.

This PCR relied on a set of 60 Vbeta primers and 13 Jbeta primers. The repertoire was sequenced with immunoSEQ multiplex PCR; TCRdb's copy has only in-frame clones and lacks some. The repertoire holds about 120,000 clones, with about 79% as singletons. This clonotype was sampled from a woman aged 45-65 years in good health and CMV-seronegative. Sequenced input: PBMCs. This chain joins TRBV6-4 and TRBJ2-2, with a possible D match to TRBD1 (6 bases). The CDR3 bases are TGTGCCAGCTCGGACAGCCCGAACACCGGGGAGCTGTTTTTT. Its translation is CASSDSPNTGELFF.